Sequencing of this T cell receptor (beta chain) was carried out in a study of beta chain features in type 1 diabetes. The table lists this clone with a count of one. The target antigen is unknown. Study-wide findings and caveats: TCRB CDR3s were moderately but significantly shorter in Type 1 diabetes patients in all four CD4+ subsets.

Trimming shortened V by 0 bases and J by 1 base, and 10 bases separated the two germline ends. The CDR3 consists of 16 residues. Germline V gives CDR1 SGDLS, CDR2 YYNGEE. Since all of the isolated RNA was reverse transcribed, expressed TCRB transcripts were what got sequenced. Here immunoSEQ multiplex PCR was the method, and the copy in TCRdb shows in-frame clones only, minus some. The repertoire includes 250,000 to 350,000 clones, roughly an eighth of them detected once, and over 0.015% sits in the top ten. Sequencing input: naive CD4+ T cells from blood. The receptor was isolated from a man aged 25-40 years with type 1 diabetes. This chain connects TRBV9 to TRBJ2-2; D not resolved. The CDR3 reads CASSVVGSVNTGELFF. CDR3 DNA sequence: TGTGCCAGCAGCGTAGTTGGCAGCGTGAACACCGGGGAGCTGTTTTTT.